The text below deals with one T cell receptor (beta chain). Its target is unknown. This sample is part of a study of T cell responses to AZD1222 COVID-19 vaccine. General study results and limits: Dominant CD4 TCR responses targeted spike regions 160-218 and 743-854. With two AZD1222 doses given, Spike-specific TCR breadth and depth both rose. Donors were largely white British and mainly female; clonal diversity was possibly underestimated.

V shed 5 bases, J shed 4 bases, and the junction held 8 bases outside the gene matches. Germline V gene sequence: CDR1 SGHTA, CDR2 FQGNSA. The CDR3 sequence is 15 residues long. Assay: immunoSEQ multiplex PCR; the TCRdb copy retains only in-frame clones and omits some. The sample lists about 140,000 clones, roughly 92% seen once, with 4% to 5.5% in the top ten. The receptor was isolated from an adult in good health. The sample consisted of peripheral blood, taken on day 0 of AZD1222 vaccination. J is TRBJ1-5 and V is TRBV7-2; 7 bases match TRBD1. CDR3 loop: CASSPQTGLNQPQHF. The CDR3 DNA sequence: TGTGCCAGCAGCCCCCAGACAGGGCTAAATCAGCCCCAGCATTTT.